The T cell receptor (beta chain) described here comes from a study of cytomegalovirus exposure and HLA in healthy donors. Notes on the study in general: DRB1 showed the most TCR associations and HLA-C the fewest in a later analysis, as rates varied by HLA locus. Sequencing artifact likely explains a cluster of highly shared sequence variants.

Primers for the PCR totalled 60 Vbeta and 13 Jbeta. In the original processing: It was a later analysis that counted 75 million to 90 million unique TCR beta chains, of which 8.5 million to 12 million were shared. Profiling relied on immunoSEQ multiplex PCR, and the TCRdb table lists in-frame clones only, not all of them. V and J calls and clone size are given by that table; D and trimming were obtained from the DNA. This table has over 150,000 clones, around 80% appearing once. V dropped 4 bases and J dropped 0; count of bases not matched to a gene: 5. The germline V gene has CDR1 SGHTA and CDR2 FQGNSA. This CDR3 is 15 amino acids long. A word on this clone: Its cognate antigen is unknown.

The chain carries TRBV7-2 and TRBJ2-5, with TRBD2 matching 7 bases. The source material was PBMCs. This receptor was taken from a woman aged 50 to 65 in good health and CMV-seropositive. CDR3 in DNA: TGTGCCAGCAGCTCCCGAAGCGGGAACCAAGAGACCCAGTACTTC. This translates into CASSSRSGNQETQYF.